This T cell receptor (beta chain) was observed in a study of blood T cells in healthy people across ages. Remarks on this clonotype: Its specificity is not known.

A second about 7 to 12 cycle PCR used barcoded and J-beta primers. Template switching added a 12-random-nucleotide identifier to every cDNA molecule. TCRdb reanalysed the 5' RACE reads using MiXCR and keeps one entry per CDR3 protein. The table has over 700,000 distinct CDR3 sequences, less than 70% seen once. General study results and limits: Naive T cell percentage by flow cytometry tracked strongly with beta diversity. Older age coincided with a roughly linear decline in TCR beta diversity per million T cells.

Germline values: CDR1 SNHLY, CDR2 FYNNEI. The CDR3 length is 18 residues. V was pared by 6 bases and J by 0 bases, with 18 bases between. This receptor was identified in a man aged 80 or over in good health. Specimen: blood. The chain is built from TRBV2 and TRBJ2-6; D is perhaps TRBD1 (5 bases). The DNA for the CDR3 is TGTGCCAGCAGCCTCTTGACAGTCTTAAGCTCTGGGGCCAACGTCCTGACTTTC. It is translated as CASSLLTVLSSGANVLTF. The variable domain in full, with the rest retrieved from reference TRBV2 and TRBJ2-6, is EPEVTQTPSHQVTQMGQEVILRCVPISNHLYFYWYRQILGQKVEFLVSFYNNEISEKSEIFDDQFSVERPDGSNFTLKIRSTKLEDSAMYFCASSLLTVLSSGANVLTFGAGSRLTVL.